The rows below give T cell receptor beta chains drawn from one sample of a study of radiation and T cells in renal cell carcinoma. The repertoire was sequenced with immunoSEQ multiplex PCR; TCRdb's copy has only in-frame clones and lacks some. This sample has around 140,000 clones, with around 90% found just once. The specimen was blood, collected from a patient whose treatment included radiotherapy and nephrectomy. These TCRs come from a woman in her seventies with renal cell carcinoma. Both conserved end residues are trimmed from each CDR3.

j_call	cdr3_length	v_call	cdr3_aa
TRBJ2-1	14	TRBV5-1	ASSQTSGGAWDEQF
TRBJ2-1	12	TRBV5-4	ASSLAGLVNEQF
TRBJ2-2	12	TRBV2	ASSLTEPTGELF
TRBJ2-4	15	TRBV11-3	ASSSPGTGLAKNIQY
TRBJ1-2	10	TRBV27	ASSYDNYGYT
TRBJ1-1	13	TRBV5-1	ASSSDGQGVTEAF
TRBJ2-2	12	TRBV5-4	ASSPGTVTGELF
TRBJ2-3	12	TRBV4-1	ASSQVDGAGTQY
TRBJ1-3	13	TRBV15	ATSRDPGRGNTIY
TRBJ2-7	13	TRBV7-3	ASSASGGSSYEQY
TRBJ2-5	12	TRBV4-3	ASSQDLVTGEQY
TRBJ2-3	11	TRBV30	VWRPPGADTQY
TRBJ2-3	14	TRBV2	ASSGGPTGSADTQY